The clone carrying this T cell receptor (beta chain) was counted between two and nine times. The sample comes from a study of blood T cell repertoires in COVID-19. Overall study context: T cells, B-cell-depleted T cells, or PBMCs provided the cDNA or gDNA that served as material.

Per the authors' pipeline: The authors estimated nucleated cell counts from reference gene primer amplification. Libraries were prepared by immunoSEQ multiplex PCR; TCRdb keeps only in-frame clonotypes and omits some of them. The D gene and trimming were derived from the DNA, and the V and J assignments and clone size from that table. The sample carries tens of thousands of clones, 60% to 85% recorded once. Germline lookup yields CDR1 SEHNR and CDR2 FQNEAQ (reference sequence). The CDR3 has 15 amino acids. V was pared by 5 bases and J by 7 bases, with 11 bases of the junction left unmatched. The sequenced sample was peripheral blood. The TCR comes from a man in his 70s with acute or convalescent COVID-19. This chain connects TRBV7-9 to TRBJ2-1; 7 bases are a match to TRBD2. In DNA form, the CDR3 reads TGTGCCAGCAGCCCCCCGGAGGGTAGCGGGAATGAGCAGTTCTTC. It specifies CASSPPEGSGNEQFF.